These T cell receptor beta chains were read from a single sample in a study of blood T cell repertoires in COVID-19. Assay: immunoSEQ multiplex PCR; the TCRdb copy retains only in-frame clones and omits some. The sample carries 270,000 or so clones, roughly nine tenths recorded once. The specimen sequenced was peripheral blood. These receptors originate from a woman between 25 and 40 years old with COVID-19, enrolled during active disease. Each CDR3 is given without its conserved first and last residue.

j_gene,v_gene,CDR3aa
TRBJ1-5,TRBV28,ASSSRTVNSNQPQH
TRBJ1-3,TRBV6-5,ASSEGEENTIY
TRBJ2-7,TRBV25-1,ASSGAGVGYEQY
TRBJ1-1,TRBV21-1,ASSGLGGGGTEAF
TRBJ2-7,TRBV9,ASSVGPGDYEQY
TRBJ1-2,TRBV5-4,ASSAKLNGYT
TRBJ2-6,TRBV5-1,ASSGLSGGFLSGANVLT
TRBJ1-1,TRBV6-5,ASSYLEGATEAF
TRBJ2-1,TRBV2,ASSPGLALQLQF
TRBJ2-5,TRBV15,ATSKQGAGETQY
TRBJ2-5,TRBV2,ASSRATGVETQY
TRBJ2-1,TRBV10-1,ASSEFSRGINEQF
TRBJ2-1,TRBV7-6,ASSKISGGFNEQF
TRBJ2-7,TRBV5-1,ASSFNRGAGVAS
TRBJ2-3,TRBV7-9,ASSLAQVAGQSTDTQY
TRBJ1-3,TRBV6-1,ASSASRGWKMTSGNTIY
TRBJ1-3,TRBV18,ASSPIQGLSARNTIY
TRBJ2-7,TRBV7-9,ASSLGQGLDEQY
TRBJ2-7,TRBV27,ASSSGQGFHEQY
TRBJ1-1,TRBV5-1,ASSFLRDRGMNTEAF
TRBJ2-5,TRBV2,ASSRTGPFETQY
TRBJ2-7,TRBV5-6,ASSLARYEQY
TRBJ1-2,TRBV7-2,ASSLDRGLYGYT
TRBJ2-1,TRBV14,ASSQDVEAYNEQF
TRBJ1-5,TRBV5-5,ASSLAGDGPQH
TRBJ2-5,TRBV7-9,ASSLGTSQETQY
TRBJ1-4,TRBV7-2,ASSSRSDRRNEKLF
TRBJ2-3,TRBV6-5,ASSRGTGKDTQY
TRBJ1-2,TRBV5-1,ASSLAGEANYGYT
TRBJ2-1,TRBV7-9,ASSPGHQGAYNEQF
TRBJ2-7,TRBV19,ASSPGHGSYEQY
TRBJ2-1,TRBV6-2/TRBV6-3,ASSQIGTGIHNEQF
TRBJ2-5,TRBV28,ASSLSAGVKETQY
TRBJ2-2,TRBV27,ASRSTGVWNTGELF
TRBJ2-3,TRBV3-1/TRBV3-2,ASSQGYRVGTDTQY
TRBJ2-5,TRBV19,ASSMGTGFQETQY